One TCR beta chain is described in this entry. The CDR3 spans 15 residues. Deletions cut 2 bases from V and 7 bases from J, with 15 bases between. From germline, CDR1 is MDHEN and CDR2 SYDVKM. This sample is part of a study of memory CD4+ T cells and cytomegalovirus serostatus. Single viable CD3+CD4+CD8-CD45RO+ cells were sorted as the memory CD4+ T cells. The table came from immunoSEQ multiplex PCR; TCRdb's copy has only in-frame clones and leaves some out. Of 50,000 to 55,000 clones detected, roughly 80% appear once; the ten largest clones hold roughly 0.77%. The TCR sequence derives from an adult in good health and CMV-seronegative. The sequenced sample was memory CD4+ T cells from blood. The rearrangement links TRBV28 to TRBJ1-5, with D possibly being TRBD1 (6 bases). The CDR3 region has the DNA TGTGCCAGCAGTTTAGTCGGACAGCGAAAGCAGCCCCAGCATTTT. It encodes CASSLVGQRKQPQHF.